A selection of T cell receptor beta chains follows, all from one sample in a study of vaccination effects on CD4 cells after COVID-19. No antigen is known for these receptors. TCRdb's copy holds only in-frame clones and misses some; the assay was immunoSEQ multiplex PCR. The data hold about 59,000 clones, with 75% to 85% observed a single time. This sample comprised CD4+ T cells from PBMCs cultured with HCoV-OC43 spike peptides, obtained after COVID-19 vaccination. The source is a human donor who received a COVID-19 vaccine. Both conserved end residues are part of each CDR3. The D gene is left open where the match is weak. Expanded clones are given a class, and other clones once, few, many or no size at all.

v_call: TRBV2
clone_size: NA
d_call: NA
j_call: TRBJ1-1
cdr3_aa: CASSWENTEAFF
cdr3_nt: TGTGCCAGCAGTTGGGAGAACACTGAAGCTTTCTTT

v_call: TRBV5-6
clone_size: NA
d_call: NA
j_call: TRBJ1-1
cdr3_aa: CASSLFGIAGFF
cdr3_nt: TGTGCCAGCAGCTTATTCGGAATCGCTGGTTTCTTT

v_call: TRBV24-1
clone_size: NA
d_call: TRBD2
j_call: TRBJ2-3
cdr3_aa: CATSGAPGGGDTQYF
cdr3_nt: TGTGCCACCAGTGGAGCGCCGGGGGGTGGAGATACGCAGTATTTT

v_call: TRBV18
clone_size: few
d_call: NA
j_call: TRBJ1-5
cdr3_aa: CASSLAGLPVHQGQPQHF
cdr3_nt: TGTGCCAGCTCACTTGCCGGGTTACCCGTACATCAGGGTCAGCCCCAGCATTTT

v_call: TRBV9
clone_size: NA
d_call: TRBD2
j_call: TRBJ2-5
cdr3_aa: CASSNGLAGQETQYF
cdr3_nt: TGTGCCAGCAGCAACGGACTAGCGGGGCAAGAGACCCAGTACTTC

v_call: TRBV2
clone_size: NA
d_call: NA
j_call: TRBJ2-5
cdr3_aa: CASSAVGGARETQYF
cdr3_nt: TGTGCCAGCAGTGCTGTTGGGGGGGCTAGGGAGACCCAGTACTTC

v_call: TRBV24-1
clone_size: NA
d_call: TRBD1
j_call: TRBJ2-5
cdr3_aa: CATGGQGATQYF
cdr3_nt: TGTGCCACCGGGGGACAGGGGGCGACCCAGTACTTC

v_call: TRBV19
clone_size: NA
d_call: TRBD1
j_call: TRBJ2-2
cdr3_aa: CASSRRQGWAGELFF
cdr3_nt: TGTGCCAGTAGTAGACGACAGGGTTGGGCCGGGGAGCTGTTTTTT

v_call: TRBV29-1
clone_size: NA
d_call: NA
j_call: TRBJ2-3
cdr3_aa: CSARGVTGPTDTQYF
cdr3_nt: TGCAGCGCCCGTGGGGTGACGGGGCCGACAGATACGCAGTATTTT

v_call: TRBV12-3/TRBV12-4
clone_size: NA
d_call: NA
j_call: TRBJ1-3
cdr3_aa: CASSRRNTIYF
cdr3_nt: TGTGCCAGCAGTCGGAGAAACACCATATATTTT

v_call: TRBV6-5
clone_size: NA
d_call: TRBD1
j_call: TRBJ1-5
cdr3_aa: CASRAGQGASQPQHF
cdr3_nt: TGTGCCAGCAGGGCGGGACAGGGGGCGAGTCAGCCCCAGCATTTT

v_call: TRBV27
clone_size: once
d_call: NA
j_call: TRBJ2-2
cdr3_aa: CASSLTGNTGELFF
cdr3_nt: TGTGCCAGCAGTTTAACAGGAAACACCGGGGAGCTGTTTTTT

v_call: TRBV24-1
clone_size: NA
d_call: TRBD1
j_call: TRBJ1-2
cdr3_aa: CATSDSGQGKDYGYTF
cdr3_nt: TGTGCCACCAGTGATTCCGGACAGGGAAAGGACTATGGCTACACCTTC